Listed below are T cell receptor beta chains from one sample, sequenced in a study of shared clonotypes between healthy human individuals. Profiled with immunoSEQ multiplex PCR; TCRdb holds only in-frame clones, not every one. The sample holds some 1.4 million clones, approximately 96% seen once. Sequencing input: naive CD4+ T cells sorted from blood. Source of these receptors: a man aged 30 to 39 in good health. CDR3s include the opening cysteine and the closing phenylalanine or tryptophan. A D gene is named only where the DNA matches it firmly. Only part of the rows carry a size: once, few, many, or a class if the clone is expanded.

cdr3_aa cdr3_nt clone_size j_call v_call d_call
CASSYLVGQDDYGYTF TGTGCCAGCAGTTACTTAGTAGGCCAGGACGACTATGGCTACACCTTC NA TRBJ1-2 TRBV6-5 NA
CASNEGQLGANVLTF TGTGCCAGCAACGAAGGGCAGCTTGGGGCCAACGTCCTGACTTTC NA TRBJ2-6 TRBV2 NA
CASSLVGASEAFF TGTGCCAGCAGCCTCGTCGGGGCGTCTGAAGCTTTCTTT NA TRBJ1-1 TRBV11-2 NA
CASSQWATGELFF TGTGCCAGCAGTCAGTGGGCCACCGGGGAGCTGTTTTTT NA TRBJ2-2 TRBV2 NA
CASSESGGYTF TGTGCCAGCAGTGAATCCGGTGGCTACACCTTC NA TRBJ1-2 TRBV2 NA
CASSSNRNQPQHF TGTGCCAGCAGTTCCAACAGGAATCAGCCCCAGCATTTT NA TRBJ1-5 TRBV28 NA
CASKGQINQPQHF TGTGCCAGTAAGGGGCAGATTAATCAGCCCCAGCATTTT NA TRBJ1-5 TRBV19 NA
CASSSSGTARVEQYF TGTGCCAGCAGTTCTAGCGGGACAGCGCGAGTAGAGCAGTACTTC once TRBJ2-7 TRBV28 TRBD2
CASSLVVPSGRSGSYNEQFF TGTGCCAGCAGCTTGGTAGTCCCTAGCGGGAGGTCGGGATCCTACAATGAGCAGTTCTTC NA TRBJ2-1 TRBV5-5 TRBD2
CASSLPLGQSYNEQFF TGTGCCAGCAGCTTACCGCTAGGGCAGTCCTACAATGAGCAGTTCTTC NA TRBJ2-1 TRBV5-4 NA
CASSLRLAGNTGELFF TGCGCCAGCAGCTTGCGACTAGCGGGTAACACCGGGGAGCTGTTTTTT NA TRBJ2-2 TRBV5-1 TRBD2
CSVDVMVDTQYF TGCAGCGTTGACGTTATGGTAGATACGCAGTATTTT NA TRBJ2-3 TRBV29-1 NA
CASSNRDSDNQPQHF TGTGCCAGCAGTAACCGGGACAGCGACAATCAGCCCCAGCATTTT NA TRBJ1-5 TRBV21-1 NA
CASSVVGHGNEQFF TGTGCCAGCAGCGTAGTGGGACACGGAAATGAGCAGTTCTTC once TRBJ2-1 TRBV9 NA
CASSVAVVDTQYF TGTGCCAGCAGCGTAGCGGTAGTAGATACGCAGTATTTT NA TRBJ2-3 TRBV9 NA
CASSPKGNEGYEQYF TGCGCCAGCAGCCCTAAGGGTAACGAGGGTTACGAGCAGTACTTC NA TRBJ2-7 TRBV4-1 NA
CASSPALGTSLNTEAFF TGTGCCAGCTCACCCGCTCTAGGTACTTCTTTGAACACTGAAGCTTTCTTT NA TRBJ1-1 TRBV18 NA
CASSLAPGGGYTF TGTGCCAGCAGCTTAGCGCCAGGTGGAGGCTACACCTTC NA TRBJ1-2 TRBV7-2 NA
CASSADRGQQETQYF TGTGCCAGCAGCGCAGACAGGGGTCAACAAGAGACCCAGTACTTC NA TRBJ2-5 TRBV7-8 TRBD1
CASSYFGRGQVGGQYF TGTGCCAGCAGCTACTTTGGTAGAGGGCAGGTAGGAGGGCAGTACTTC once TRBJ2-7 TRBV7-2 NA
CASRAGHSEGYTF TGTGCCTCTAGGGCCGGCCACAGCGAGGGCTACACCTTC NA TRBJ1-2 TRBV21-1 NA
CASSEFGVWELFF TGTGCCAGCTCTGAGTTCGGGGTCTGGGAGCTGTTTTTT NA TRBJ2-2 TRBV6-1 NA
CASSLGGFRAYEQYF TGTGCCAGCAGCTTAGGAGGGTTTCGAGCTTACGAGCAGTACTTC NA TRBJ2-7 TRBV7-8 NA
CASSTSGKSYEQYF TGTGCCAGCAGCACTAGCGGGAAATCCTACGAGCAGTACTTC NA TRBJ2-7 TRBV27 TRBD2
CASRRDRDYGYTF TGTGCCAGCAGAAGGGACAGGGACTATGGCTACACCTTC NA TRBJ1-2 TRBV5-6 TRBD1
CASSTRQGNEKLFF TGTGCCAGTAGTACCCGACAGGGTAATGAAAAACTGTTTTTT NA TRBJ1-4 TRBV19 TRBD1
CAISGQGWETQYF TGTGCCATCAGCGGACAGGGGTGGGAGACCCAGTACTTC NA TRBJ2-5 TRBV10-3 TRBD1
CATSSSGTSGREQFF TGTGCCACCAGCAGCTCCGGGACTAGCGGGCGTGAGCAGTTCTTC NA TRBJ2-1 TRBV15 TRBD2
CASSNLNEQFF TGTGCCAGTAGTAATTTGAATGAGCAGTTCTTC NA TRBJ2-1 TRBV19 NA
CASRGGLTTAKKLFF TGTGCCAGCAGGGGGGGACTAACCACAGCGAAAAAACTGTTTTTT NA TRBJ1-4 TRBV2 NA
CASSPASRDLWSNQPQHF TGTGCCAGCAGCCCCGCCAGTCGCGATCTGTGGAGCAATCAGCCCCAGCATTTT NA TRBJ1-5 TRBV7-8 NA
CATSRGDRFSYEQYF TGTGCCACCAGCAGAGGGGACAGGTTCTCCTACGAGCAGTACTTC NA TRBJ2-7 TRBV15 TRBD1
CASSYREKNSGNTIYF TGTGCCAGCAGCTACCGGGAGAAGAACTCTGGAAACACCATATATTTT once TRBJ1-3 TRBV11-2 NA
CASKLTGTKPQHF TGTGCCAGTAAATTGACAGGGACGAAGCCCCAGCATTTT NA TRBJ1-5 TRBV2 TRBD1
CASSSSASGANVLTF TGCGCCAGCAGCTCGAGCGCCTCTGGGGCCAACGTCCTGACTTTC NA TRBJ2-6 TRBV5-1 NA
CASSLQGAGYGYTF TGTGCCAGCAGCCTACAGGGGGCGGGCTATGGCTACACCTTC NA TRBJ1-2 TRBV7-3 TRBD1
CASSLEYGRGTDTQYF TGTGCCAGCAGCTTAGAATACGGGAGGGGCACAGATACGCAGTATTTT once TRBJ2-3 TRBV7-8 TRBD2